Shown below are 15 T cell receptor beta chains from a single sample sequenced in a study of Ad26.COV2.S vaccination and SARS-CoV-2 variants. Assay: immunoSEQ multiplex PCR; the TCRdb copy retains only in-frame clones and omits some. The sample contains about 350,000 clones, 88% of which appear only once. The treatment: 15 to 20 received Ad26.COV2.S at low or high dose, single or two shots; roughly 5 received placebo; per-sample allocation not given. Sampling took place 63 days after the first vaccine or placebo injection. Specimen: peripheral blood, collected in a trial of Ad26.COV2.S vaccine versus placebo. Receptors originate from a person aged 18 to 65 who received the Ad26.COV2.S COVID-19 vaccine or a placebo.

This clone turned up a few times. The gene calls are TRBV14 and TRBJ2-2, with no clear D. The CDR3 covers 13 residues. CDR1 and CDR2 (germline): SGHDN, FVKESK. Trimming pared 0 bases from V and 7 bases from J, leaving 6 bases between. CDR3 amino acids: CASSQEWVGELFF. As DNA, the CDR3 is TGTGCCAGCAGCCAAGAATGGGTCGGGGAGCTGTTTTTT.

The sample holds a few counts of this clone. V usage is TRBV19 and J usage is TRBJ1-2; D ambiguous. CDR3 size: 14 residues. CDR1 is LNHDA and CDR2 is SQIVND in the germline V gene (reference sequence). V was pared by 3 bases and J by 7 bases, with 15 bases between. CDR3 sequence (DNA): TGTGCCAGTAGTATTCCGGGCACAGCGGGTGGCTACACCTTC. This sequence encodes CASSIPGTAGGYTF.

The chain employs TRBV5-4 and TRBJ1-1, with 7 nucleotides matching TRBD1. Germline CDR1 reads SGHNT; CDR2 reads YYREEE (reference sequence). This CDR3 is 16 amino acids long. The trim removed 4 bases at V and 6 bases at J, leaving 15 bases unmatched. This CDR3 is CASSGKQGGLSAEAFF. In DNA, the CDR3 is TGTGCCAGCAGCGGGAAGCAGGGGGGCCTGAGTGCTGAAGCTTTCTTT.

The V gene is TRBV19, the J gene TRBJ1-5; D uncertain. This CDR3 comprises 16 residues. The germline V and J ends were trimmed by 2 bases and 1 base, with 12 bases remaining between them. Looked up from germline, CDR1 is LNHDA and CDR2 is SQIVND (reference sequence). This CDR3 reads CASSITGLKSNQPQHF. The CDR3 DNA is TGTGCCAGTAGTATAACGGGGTTGAAGAGCAATCAGCCCCAGCATTTT.

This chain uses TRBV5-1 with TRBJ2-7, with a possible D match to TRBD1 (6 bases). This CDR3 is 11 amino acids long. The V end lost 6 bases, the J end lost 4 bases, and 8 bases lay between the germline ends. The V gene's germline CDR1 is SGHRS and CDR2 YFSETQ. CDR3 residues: CASKGEYEQYF. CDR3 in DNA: TGCGCCAGCAAGGGGGAGTACGAGCAGTACTTC. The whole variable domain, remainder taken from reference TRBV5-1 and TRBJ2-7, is KAGVTQTPRYLIKTRGQQVTLSCSPISGHRSVSWYQQTPGQGLQFLFEYFSETQRNKGNFPGRFSGRQFSNSRSEMNVSTLELGDSALYLCASKGEYEQYFGPGTRLTVT.

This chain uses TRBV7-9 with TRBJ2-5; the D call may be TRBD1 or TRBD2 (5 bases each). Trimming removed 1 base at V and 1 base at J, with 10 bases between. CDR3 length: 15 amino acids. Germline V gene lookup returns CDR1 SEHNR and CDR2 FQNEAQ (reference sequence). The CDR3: CASSLVLRGQETQYF. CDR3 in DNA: TGTGCCAGCAGCTTAGTTCTGAGGGGCCAAGAGACCCAGTACTTC.

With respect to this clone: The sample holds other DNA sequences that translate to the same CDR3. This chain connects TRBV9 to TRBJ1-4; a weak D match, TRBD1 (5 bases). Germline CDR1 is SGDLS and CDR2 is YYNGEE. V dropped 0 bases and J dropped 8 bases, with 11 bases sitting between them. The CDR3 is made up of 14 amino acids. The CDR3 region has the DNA TGTGCCAGCAGCGTAGGTCAGGGTGGGGAAAAACTGTTTTTT. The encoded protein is CASSVGQGGEKLFF.

The CDR3 sequence: CASSQETGDRGYTF. CDR3 nucleotide sequence: TGTGCCAGCAGCCAAGAAACGGGTGACAGGGGCTACACCTTC. This sequence joins TRBV3-1 (or the pseudogene TRBV3-2) and TRBJ1-2; perhaps TRBD1 as D (6 bases). The germline V gene has CDR1 LGHDT and CDR2 YNNKEL (reference sequence). The V gene lost 0 bases and the J gene lost 8 bases, with 13 bases spanning the gap. CDR3 length equals 14 residues.

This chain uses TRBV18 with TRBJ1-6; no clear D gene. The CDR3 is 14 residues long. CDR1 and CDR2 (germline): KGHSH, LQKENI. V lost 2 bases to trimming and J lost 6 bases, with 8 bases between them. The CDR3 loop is CASSPELTNSPLHF. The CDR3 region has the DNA TGTGCCAGCTCACCAGAGTTGACTAATTCACCCCTCCACTTT.

CDR3 residues: CASSYGDTTYEQYF. The CDR3 region has the DNA TGTGCCAGCAGTTACGGCGACACAACCTACGAGCAGTACTTC. The chain recombines TRBV6-6 with TRBJ2-7; D gene uncertain. V lost 2 bases to trimming and J lost 2 bases, with 10 bases between them. The CDR3 contains 14 residues. CDR1 and CDR2 from the germline V gene are MNHNY and SVGAGI (reference sequence).

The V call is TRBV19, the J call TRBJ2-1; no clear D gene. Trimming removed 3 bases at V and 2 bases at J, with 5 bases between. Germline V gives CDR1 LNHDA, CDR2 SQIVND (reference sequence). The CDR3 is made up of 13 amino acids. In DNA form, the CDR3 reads TGTGCCAGTAGTATGGCAGCCTACAATGAGCAGTTCTTC. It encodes CASSMAAYNEQFF.

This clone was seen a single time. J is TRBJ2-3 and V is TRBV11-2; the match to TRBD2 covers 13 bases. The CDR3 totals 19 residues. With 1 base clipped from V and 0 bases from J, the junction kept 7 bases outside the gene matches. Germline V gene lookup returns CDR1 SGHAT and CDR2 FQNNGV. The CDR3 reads CASSLVILGLAGSTDTQYF. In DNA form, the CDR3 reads TGTGCCAGCAGCTTAGTTATTCTGGGACTAGCGGGGAGCACAGATACGCAGTATTTT.

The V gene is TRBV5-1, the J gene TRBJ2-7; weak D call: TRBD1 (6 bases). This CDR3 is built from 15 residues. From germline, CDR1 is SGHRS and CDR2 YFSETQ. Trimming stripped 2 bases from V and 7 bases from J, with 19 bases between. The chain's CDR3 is CASSFGGYQVGEQYF. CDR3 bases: TGCGCCAGCAGCTTTGGGGGCTATCAGGTAGGGGAGCAGTACTTC.

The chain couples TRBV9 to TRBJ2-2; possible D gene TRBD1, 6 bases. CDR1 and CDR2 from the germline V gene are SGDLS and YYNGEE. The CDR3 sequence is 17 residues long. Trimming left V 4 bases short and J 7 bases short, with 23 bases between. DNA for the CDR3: TGTGCCAGCAGCACCGAACTCAGGGGTAAAAGGGGCGGGGAGCTGTTTTTT. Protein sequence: CASSTELRGKRGGELFF.

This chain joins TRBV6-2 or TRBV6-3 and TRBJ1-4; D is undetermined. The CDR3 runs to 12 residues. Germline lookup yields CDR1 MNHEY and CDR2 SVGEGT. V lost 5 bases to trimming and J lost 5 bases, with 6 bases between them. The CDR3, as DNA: TGTGCCAGCAGTCGGTCCAATGAAAAACTGTTTTTT. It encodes CASSRSNEKLFF.